These T cell receptor beta chains were read from a single sample in a study of cytomegalovirus exposure and HLA in healthy donors. Using immunoSEQ multiplex PCR, the repertoire was profiled, and TCRdb retains in-frame clones only, with some absent. The sample lists under 95,000 clones; roughly 93% were seen once. Sequences were obtained from PBMCs. All receptors come from a man aged 25 to 40 in good health and CMV-seronegative. The CDR3 runs from the conserved cysteine through the conserved F or W. D genes are given only for firm matches. Not every row has a clone size; where given, it reads once, few, many or a size class.

cdr3_nt: TGTGCCAGCAGTACCACAGGGGTTTCAGGAAACACCATATATTTT; cdr3_aa: CASSTTGVSGNTIYF; d_call: TRBD1; v_call: TRBV2; clone_size: once; j_call: TRBJ1-3
cdr3_nt: TGTGCCACCAGCAGAGATCAGTTGACATCAGCACATCGAGCCTATGGCTACACCTTC; cdr3_aa: CATSRDQLTSAHRAYGYTF; d_call: NA; v_call: TRBV15; clone_size: NA; j_call: TRBJ1-2
cdr3_nt: TGTGCCAGCAGTTTAAACGGTTTCGAAAAACTGTTTTTT; cdr3_aa: CASSLNGFEKLFF; d_call: NA; v_call: TRBV27; clone_size: NA; j_call: TRBJ1-4
cdr3_nt: TGTGCCAGCAGCTTAGGAGCAGCGCCTTACGAGCAGTACTTC; cdr3_aa: CASSLGAAPYEQYF; d_call: NA; v_call: TRBV7-9; clone_size: NA; j_call: TRBJ2-7
cdr3_nt: TGTGCCAGCAGCTTGGAGATTGGGACAGGGAGCGGCTACACCTTC; cdr3_aa: CASSLEIGTGSGYTF; d_call: TRBD1; v_call: TRBV5-6; clone_size: NA; j_call: TRBJ1-2
cdr3_nt: TGTGCCAGCAGTGAACAGGCAGCGGGTCAGCCCCAGCATTTT; cdr3_aa: CASSEQAAGQPQHF; d_call: NA; v_call: TRBV6-1; clone_size: once; j_call: TRBJ1-5
cdr3_nt: TGTGCCAGCAGCCTCTGGGGACAGAGCTATGGCTACACCTTC; cdr3_aa: CASSLWGQSYGYTF; d_call: TRBD1; v_call: TRBV6-5; clone_size: NA; j_call: TRBJ1-2
cdr3_nt: TGTGCCAGCAGCCTTGGGACAGGGCGGTGGGAGACCCAGTACTTC; cdr3_aa: CASSLGTGRWETQYF; d_call: TRBD1; v_call: TRBV5-6; clone_size: NA; j_call: TRBJ2-5
cdr3_nt: TGTGCCAGCAGTTTTCTCGGAGGGTATAGCACAGATACGCAGTATTTT; cdr3_aa: CASSFLGGYSTDTQYF; d_call: NA; v_call: TRBV28; clone_size: NA; j_call: TRBJ2-3
cdr3_nt: TGTGCCAGCAGCCTAGACAGGTACAATGAGCAGTTCTTC; cdr3_aa: CASSLDRYNEQFF; d_call: NA; v_call: TRBV7-3; clone_size: NA; j_call: TRBJ2-1
cdr3_nt: TGTGCCAGCTCACAAGAACAGGGGACTGCTAACTATGGCTACACCTTC; cdr3_aa: CASSQEQGTANYGYTF; d_call: TRBD1; v_call: TRBV18; clone_size: NA; j_call: TRBJ1-2